The 20 T cell receptor beta chains listed next were all sequenced from one sample in a study of PD-L1 blockade in urothelial cancer (dated by TCRdb to 2016 to 2017). Library preparation employed the immunoSEQ multiplex PCR assay. The immuneACCESS repertoire file appears here via TCRdb, limited to in-frame rearrangements. These files lack a portion of the clones; in checked studies, under half of the deficit traces to unresolved V genes, and the cause of the others is not known. This sample comprises about 80,000 clones, roughly 87% of them detected only once. 4.5% to 7% of the sample rests with the top ten. The sequenced sample was PBMCs, obtained around atezolizumab (anti-PD-L1) treatment. Every receptor here comes from a woman between 65 and 79 years old with urothelial cancer.

The V call is TRBV9, the J call TRBJ2-3; TRBD2 agrees at 11 bases. Per germline, CDR1 SGDLS and CDR2 YYNGEE. This CDR3 has 17 residues. The V segment lost 0 bases and the J segment 2 bases; nucleotides outside the gene matches: 5. CDR3: CASSVDGSGGVTDTQYF. The DNA for the CDR3 is TGTGCCAGCAGCGTAGACGGTAGCGGGGGGGTCACAGATACGCAGTATTTT.

This chain uses TRBV20-1 with TRBJ1-1; D gene uncertain. V was clipped by 5 bases and J by 11 bases, with 12 bases between them. The germline gives CDR1 DFQATT, CDR2 SNEGSKA (reference sequence). The CDR3 has 10 residues. The CDR3 region is CSASGRRAFF. CDR3 bases: TGCAGTGCTTCGGGGAGGAGGGCTTTCTTT.

The chain links TRBV30 to TRBJ1-2, with TRBD1 matching 8 bases. Losses at the gene ends were 4 bases for V and 8 bases for J; bases not matched to a gene: 9. Germline V lookup: CDR1 GTSNPN, CDR2 SVGIG (reference sequence). The CDR3 is made up of 13 amino acids. The CDR3 DNA reads TGTGCCTGGACGCTCGGCGCAGGGGGCGGCTACACCTTC. It translates to CAWTLGAGGGYTF.

This sequence joins TRBV2 and TRBJ1-6; a possible D gene is TRBD1 (5 bases). Looked up from germline, CDR1 is SNHLY and CDR2 is FYNNEI. V lost 8 bases and J 6 bases, leaving 11 bases between the germline ends. This CDR3 has 13 amino acids. The CDR3 protein is CASFVGGNSPLHF. CDR3 nucleotides: TGTGCCAGCTTTGTGGGGGGTAATTCACCCCTCCACTTT.

V gene TRBV19 combines with J gene TRBJ1-2; TRBD1 matches 9 bases. CDR1 and CDR2 from the germline V gene are LNHDA and SQIVND (reference sequence). V trimming: 4 bases; J trimming: 3 bases; junction bases outside the gene matches: 6. The CDR3 spans 15 residues. The CDR3 here is CASSTNRGRHYGYTF. As DNA, the CDR3 is TGTGCCAGTAGTACTAACAGGGGGCGACACTATGGCTACACCTTC.

The chain is built from TRBV7-3 and TRBJ2-1; no reliable D call. Trimming stripped 3 bases from V and 9 bases from J, with 12 bases between. Looked up from germline, CDR1 is SGHTA and CDR2 is FQGTGA. This CDR3 has 13 amino acids. CDR3 in amino acids: CASSFTGSSEQFF. The CDR3 bases are TGTGCCAGCAGCTTTACCGGGTCCAGTGAGCAGTTCTTC.

V is TRBV27 and J is TRBJ1-1, with TRBD1 matching 8 bases. The trim removed 9 bases at V and 5 bases at J, leaving 11 bases unmatched. CDR3 length equals 14 residues. Germline V gene data show CDR1 as MNHEY and CDR2 as SMNVEV (reference sequence). CDR3 DNA: TGTGCCAGTACTCGACAGGGGTTGCGGACTGAAGCTTTCTTT. Protein: CASTRQGLRTEAFF.

The rearrangement links TRBV5-4 to TRBJ2-3, with 11 bases aligning to TRBD2. The CDR3 contains 15 residues. Germline trimming cut 1 base from V and 3 bases from J; bases unmatched to any gene: 1. CDR1 is SGHNT, CDR2 YYREEE, per germline (reference sequence). The CDR3 here is CASSLSSGRTDTQYF. The CDR3 nucleotides are TGTGCCAGCAGCTTGTCTAGCGGGAGGACAGATACGCAGTATTTT.

This chain joins TRBV27 and TRBJ2-2, with a possible D match to TRBD1 (6 bases). The V end was cut by 0 bases, the J end by 1 base, with 9 bases between. Germline V gives CDR1 MNHEY, CDR2 SMNVEV (reference sequence). The CDR3 spans 16 residues. DNA of the CDR3: TGTGCCAGCAGTTTATCCACAGGGTGGAACACCGGGGAGCTGTTTTTT. This gives the protein CASSLSTGWNTGELFF.

As DNA, the CDR3 is TGTGCCAGCACCCTCCGGTCCCCGAACACTGAAGCTTTCTTT. Translated: CASTLRSPNTEAFF. The V call is TRBV18, the J call TRBJ1-1; D is ambiguous. Trimming took off 8 bases at V and 1 base at J, with 14 bases between the two ends. CDR3 size: 14 residues. From germline, CDR1 is KGHSH and CDR2 LQKENI.

In this sample, this clone turned up a few times. This chain links TRBV2 with TRBJ1-2; 10 nucleotides match TRBD1. CDR1 is SNHLY, CDR2 FYNNEI, per germline. V trimming: 4 bases; J trimming: 8 bases; junction bases outside the gene matches: 7. The CDR3 is 14 amino acids. The CDR3 protein is CASSARQGANGYTF. In nucleotides, the CDR3 is TGTGCCAGCAGTGCTCGACAGGGGGCTAACGGCTACACCTTC.

The gene calls are TRBV7-8 and TRBJ1-2, with D unclear. The CDR3 loop spans 16 amino acids. Per germline, CDR1 SGHVS and CDR2 FQNEAQ. Trimming took 2 bases from V and 1 from J, leaving 14 bases between them. The CDR3 is CASSLYSPTLNYGYTF. The CDR3 DNA follows: TGTGCCAGCAGCTTATACTCGCCGACACTTAACTATGGCTACACCTTC.

This clone was recorded a few times. This chain uses TRBV5-1 with TRBJ2-6; D uncertain. The V end lost 4 bases, the J end lost 2 bases, and 7 bases lay between the germline ends. This CDR3 contains 14 residues. Per the germline V gene, CDR1 is SGHRS and CDR2 is YFSETQ. Written as DNA, the CDR3 is TGCGCCAGCAGCACTGATCCTGGGGCCAACGTCCTGACTTTC. Translation: CASSTDPGANVLTF.

The chain carries TRBV7-2 and TRBJ2-7; 8 bases are shared with TRBD1. The germline gives CDR1 SGHTA, CDR2 FQGNSA. With 4 bases clipped from V and 4 bases from J, the junction kept 6 bases outside the gene matches. The CDR3 is 14 amino acids. CDR3 in amino acids: CASSSQGAGYEQYF. CDR3 sequence (DNA): TGTGCCAGCAGCTCGCAGGGGGCGGGATACGAGCAGTACTTC.

The V gene is TRBV2, the J gene TRBJ1-5, with D maybe TRBD1 (5 bases). CDR3 size: 16 residues. With 6 bases removed from V and 1 base from J, the gap between germline ends came to 16 bases. Germline V gene lookup returns CDR1 SNHLY and CDR2 FYNNEI. CDR3 DNA: TGTGCCAGCAGCCTGTTGGGGGGTAACAGCAATCAGCCCCAGCATTTT. This translates into CASSLLGGNSNQPQHF.

This chain links TRBV9 with TRBJ2-7; D call uncertain. CDR1 SGDLS and CDR2 YYNGEE come from the germline V gene. CDR3 length: 14 amino acids. Trimming cost V 2 bases and J 4 bases, with 13 bases left between them. The CDR3 sequence: CASSVGFPPYEQYF. For the CDR3, the DNA is TGTGCCAGCAGCGTTGGCTTCCCCCCATACGAGCAGTACTTC.

The CDR3 reads CASSTQGLGAHEQYF. In DNA, the CDR3 is TGTGCCAGTAGTACTCAGGGACTAGGCGCCCACGAGCAGTACTTC. The chain carries TRBV19 and TRBJ2-7, with TRBD2 matching 8 bases. Germline V gene lookup returns CDR1 LNHDA and CDR2 SQIVND (reference sequence). This CDR3 region has 15 residues. With V trimmed by 4 bases and J by 5 bases, 10 bases remained unmatched.

This clone has only one observation. V is TRBV28 and J is TRBJ2-1, with 11 bases fitting TRBD2. Germline loops: CDR1 MDHEN, CDR2 SYDVKM. V lost 6 bases to trimming and J lost 5 bases; unmatched junction nucleotides: 15. This CDR3 has 18 amino acids. CDR3 in amino acids: CASSYIAGGPEDHNEQFF. The CDR3 coding sequence is TGTGCCAGCAGCTACATAGCGGGAGGGCCGGAAGATCACAATGAGCAGTTCTTC.

This chain joins TRBV18 and TRBJ1-2; the match to TRBD1 covers 7 bases. Trimming at V came to 3 bases and at J to 4 bases, leaving 20 bases not matched to a gene. Germline loops: CDR1 KGHSH, CDR2 LQKENI. CDR3 length: 19 residues. This chain's CDR3 is CASSPTGSQGRFGGYGYTF. The CDR3 DNA reads as TGTGCCAGCTCACCTACCGGGTCACAGGGGCGCTTCGGGGGCTATGGCTACACCTTC.

This chain uses TRBV30 with TRBJ2-5; 9 nucleotides align to TRBD2. Germline loops: CDR1 GTSNPN, CDR2 SVGIG (reference sequence). Trimming cost V 4 bases and J 2 bases; bases outside gene matches: 11. This CDR3 has 16 residues. In DNA, the CDR3 is TGTGCCTGGACACGCGGGGGGGCCGGGGATCAAGAGACCCAGTACTTC. It translates to CAWTRGGAGDQETQYF.